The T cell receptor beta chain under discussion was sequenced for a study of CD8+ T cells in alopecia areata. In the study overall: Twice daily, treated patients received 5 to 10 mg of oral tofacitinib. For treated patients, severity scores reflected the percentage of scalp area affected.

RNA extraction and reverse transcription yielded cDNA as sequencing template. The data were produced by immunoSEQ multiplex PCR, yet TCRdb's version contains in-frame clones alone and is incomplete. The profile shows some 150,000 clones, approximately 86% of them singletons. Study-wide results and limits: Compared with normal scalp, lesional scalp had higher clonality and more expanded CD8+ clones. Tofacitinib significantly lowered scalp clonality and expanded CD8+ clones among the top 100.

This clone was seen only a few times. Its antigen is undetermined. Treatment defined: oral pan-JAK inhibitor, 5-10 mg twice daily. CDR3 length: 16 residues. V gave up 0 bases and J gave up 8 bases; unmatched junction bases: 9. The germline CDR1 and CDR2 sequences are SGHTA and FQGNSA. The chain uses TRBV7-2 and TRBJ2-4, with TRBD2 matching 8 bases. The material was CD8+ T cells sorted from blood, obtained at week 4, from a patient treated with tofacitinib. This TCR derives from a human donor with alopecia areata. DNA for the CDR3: TGTGCCAGCAGCTTAGCGGGCGGCGGGAGGAGCGACATTCAGTACTTC. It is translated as CASSLAGGGRSDIQYF.